The 5 T cell receptor beta chains below all came from one sample that was sequenced in a study of blood T cell repertoires in COVID-19. Sequenced by immunoSEQ multiplex PCR; TCRdb stores in-frame clones only, minus some. The sample shows about 290,000 clones, around 85% of them seen only once. The sequenced sample consisted of peripheral blood. The source is a woman between 50 and 59 years old with active or convalescent COVID-19.

This chain links TRBV10-3 with TRBJ2-2, with 11 bases identical to TRBD2. V was clipped by 11 bases and J by 4 bases; unmatched bases: 12. The CDR3 is made up of 16 amino acids. From germline, CDR1 is ENHRY and CDR2 SYGVKD. The CDR3 DNA sequence: TGTGCCGCCGGGACTAGCGGATCCCGCGGCACCGGGGAGCTGTTTTTT. This translates into CAAGTSGSRGTGELFF.

This clone was observed a few times. The rearrangement joins TRBV27 to TRBJ2-7; D may be TRBD2 (6 bases). This CDR3 spans 17 amino acids. CDR1 is MNHEY and CDR2 is SMNVEV in the germline V gene (reference sequence). V dropped 0 bases and J dropped 6 bases, with 21 bases sitting between them. In DNA form, the CDR3 reads TGTGCCAGCAGTTTATCGGGAGGAGGGGCGCGAGGAGGCGAGCAGTACTTC. Translating gives CASSLSGGGARGGEQYF.

This chain uses TRBV10-1 with TRBJ2-7; 9 bases align to TRBD2. J lost 2 bases, V lost 3 bases, and 2 bases had no gene match. The V gene's germline CDR1 is WNHNN and CDR2 SYGVQD (reference sequence). CDR3 length: 14 residues. The CDR3, as DNA: TGCGCCAGCAGTGATTCTAGCGGGACCTACGAGCAGTACTTC. Translating gives CASSDSSGTYEQYF.

The chain links TRBV18 to TRBJ2-7; D uncertain. This CDR3 is 16 amino acids long. The germline V gene has CDR1 KGHSH and CDR2 LQKENI. The germline V and J ends were trimmed by 1 base and 0 bases, with 13 bases remaining between them. CDR3 amino acids: CASSPRSTGLSYEQYF. In DNA form, the CDR3 reads TGTGCCAGCTCACCACGGAGCACGGGTCTCTCCTACGAGCAGTACTTC.

The rearrangement links TRBV14 to TRBJ1-1, with D unresolved. CDR1 is SGHDN and CDR2 is FVKESK in the germline V gene. V shed 2 bases and J shed 6 bases, with 13 bases lying between them. This CDR3 comprises 14 residues. The CDR3 is CASSQNARTPEAFF. The CDR3 region has the DNA TGTGCCAGCAGCCAAAACGCACGGACTCCTGAAGCTTTCTTT.